This T cell receptor (beta chain) was identified in a study of OX40 agonist ivuxolimab in advanced cancers. As for the study in general: There were three patients with partial responses, one having hepatocellular carcinoma and two cutaneous melanoma. Points from the study as a whole: Clonal expansion from baseline to week 6 occurred in both CD4+ and CD8+ T cells.

If patients had autoimmune disease history or systemic immunosuppression, they were excluded. Regarding this clone: The antigen is unknown.

V was pared by 5 bases and J by 4 bases, with 3 bases of the junction left unmatched. This CDR3 spans 16 amino acids. Germline V gene data show CDR1 as SGHVS and CDR2 as FNYEAQ. The protocol was immunoSEQ multiplex PCR, while the TCRdb copy is restricted to in-frame clones and leaves out a portion. The sample carries approximately 58,000 clones, about 88% recorded once. V is TRBV7-6 and J is TRBJ2-3; 16 bases match TRBD2. Sequenced here: CD4+ or CD8+ T cells sorted from blood, sampled in a trial of the OX40 agonist ivuxolimab. This TCR came from an adult with an advanced solid tumor such as melanoma, head and neck, liver or kidney cancer. CDR3: CASSGGLAGGADTQYF. CDR3 DNA sequence: TGTGCCAGCAGCGGGGGACTAGCGGGAGGGGCAGATACGCAGTATTTT.